This T cell receptor beta chain originates from a study of T-cell memory formation after mild COVID-19 (dated by TCRdb to the early 2020s). In terms of the full investigation: TCR sequence clusters from the two donors were found to be largely donor specific. T-cell clones expanding and contracting after mild COVID-19 in two donors were tracked by longitudinal TCRalpha and TCRbeta repertoire sequencing. Two young, previously healthy adult volunteers, one female and one male, were included in the cohort.

General study outcomes and caveats: Some responding clones were found in pre-infection memory, which suggests that pre-existing cross-reactive memory T cells took part in the SARS-CoV-2 response. The study covered only a couple of mild cases, and larger cohorts including severe cases with pre-infection samples were considered necessary. Contracting CD4+ clones were located mainly in the CM and EM memory subsets, whereas CD8+ clones were found to be enriched in EMRA. Clones contracting from day 15 to 85 had balanced CD4/CD8 phenotypes, while a second wave expanding from day 15 to 37 was biased towards CD4+. SARS-CoV-2 specificity was not confirmed for the second-wave clones peaking on day 37.

The CDR3 sequence holds 14 residues, the cysteine and phenylalanine included. Only the CDR3 part of the read is kept: 42 bases, read in frame from the first base. Via the germline V gene, CDR1 is SQVTM and CDR2 ANQGSEA. V is cut by 5 bases and J by 3 bases, and the space between the germline ends is 16 bases. The sequencer was an Illumina NovaSeq 6000. TCRalpha and TCRbeta cDNA libraries were built by 5'RACE with constant-segment primers, adding sample barcodes and unique molecular identifiers. RNA was extracted from every sample with Trizol reagent. The libraries were amplified in two PCR steps, and the second step added a second sample barcode and Illumina TruSeq adapters. Sequencing of libraries was performed on an Illumina NovaSeq with 2 x 150 bp paired-end reads. Turning to the authors' computational methods: The reads were demultiplexed and collapsed into UMI-guided consensus sequences using migec v1.2.7. With mixcr v2.1.11, UMI consensuses were aligned to TRA and TRB V and J templates and assembled into clonotypes. Clonotypes were classified as expanded or contracted when called significant by both edgeR and NoisET, with noise models trained on biological replicates. For edgeR calls, a false discovery rate-adjusted p below 0.01 and a log2 fold-change threshold of 1 were applied. As an exploratory analysis of dynamics, PCA with hierarchical clustering was applied to max-normalized trajectories of the 1000 most abundant clonotypes. The CD4 or CD8 phenotype of responding clones was assigned using the separately sequenced CD4+ and CD8+ repertoires. TCRdb cleaned the public reads at Q25 with fastp, built clones with MiXCR and kept in-frame beta chains. One record per CDR3 amino acid sequence lists the most common genes and DNA. The V and J calls reflect TCRdb's pipeline rather than the authors' work. The sample table lists roughly 300,000 distinct CDR3 sequences, 15% to 20% of them with a count of one. The top ten clones comprise approximately 23% of the sample.

Ficoll-Paque density gradient centrifugation was used to isolate PBMCs. About this clonotype: The target of this receptor is not known. No qualities accompany the bases; no much larger clone lies one base away.

The TCR sequence derives from a man younger than 30 who had mild COVID-19 (a few samples of this study predate the infection). The sample titles of this study are shuffled in the database, so cell type and time point are left out; the donor was told from shared clones. The sequence joins TRBV29-1 to TRBJ1-2, with the D gene too uncertain to name. The specimen was PBMCs or a T cell subset sorted from them (not recorded which). The DNA sequence is as follows: TGCAGCGTTCAGACATTTCGGTCCTACTATGGCTACACCTTC. This codes for CSVQTFRSYYGYTF.